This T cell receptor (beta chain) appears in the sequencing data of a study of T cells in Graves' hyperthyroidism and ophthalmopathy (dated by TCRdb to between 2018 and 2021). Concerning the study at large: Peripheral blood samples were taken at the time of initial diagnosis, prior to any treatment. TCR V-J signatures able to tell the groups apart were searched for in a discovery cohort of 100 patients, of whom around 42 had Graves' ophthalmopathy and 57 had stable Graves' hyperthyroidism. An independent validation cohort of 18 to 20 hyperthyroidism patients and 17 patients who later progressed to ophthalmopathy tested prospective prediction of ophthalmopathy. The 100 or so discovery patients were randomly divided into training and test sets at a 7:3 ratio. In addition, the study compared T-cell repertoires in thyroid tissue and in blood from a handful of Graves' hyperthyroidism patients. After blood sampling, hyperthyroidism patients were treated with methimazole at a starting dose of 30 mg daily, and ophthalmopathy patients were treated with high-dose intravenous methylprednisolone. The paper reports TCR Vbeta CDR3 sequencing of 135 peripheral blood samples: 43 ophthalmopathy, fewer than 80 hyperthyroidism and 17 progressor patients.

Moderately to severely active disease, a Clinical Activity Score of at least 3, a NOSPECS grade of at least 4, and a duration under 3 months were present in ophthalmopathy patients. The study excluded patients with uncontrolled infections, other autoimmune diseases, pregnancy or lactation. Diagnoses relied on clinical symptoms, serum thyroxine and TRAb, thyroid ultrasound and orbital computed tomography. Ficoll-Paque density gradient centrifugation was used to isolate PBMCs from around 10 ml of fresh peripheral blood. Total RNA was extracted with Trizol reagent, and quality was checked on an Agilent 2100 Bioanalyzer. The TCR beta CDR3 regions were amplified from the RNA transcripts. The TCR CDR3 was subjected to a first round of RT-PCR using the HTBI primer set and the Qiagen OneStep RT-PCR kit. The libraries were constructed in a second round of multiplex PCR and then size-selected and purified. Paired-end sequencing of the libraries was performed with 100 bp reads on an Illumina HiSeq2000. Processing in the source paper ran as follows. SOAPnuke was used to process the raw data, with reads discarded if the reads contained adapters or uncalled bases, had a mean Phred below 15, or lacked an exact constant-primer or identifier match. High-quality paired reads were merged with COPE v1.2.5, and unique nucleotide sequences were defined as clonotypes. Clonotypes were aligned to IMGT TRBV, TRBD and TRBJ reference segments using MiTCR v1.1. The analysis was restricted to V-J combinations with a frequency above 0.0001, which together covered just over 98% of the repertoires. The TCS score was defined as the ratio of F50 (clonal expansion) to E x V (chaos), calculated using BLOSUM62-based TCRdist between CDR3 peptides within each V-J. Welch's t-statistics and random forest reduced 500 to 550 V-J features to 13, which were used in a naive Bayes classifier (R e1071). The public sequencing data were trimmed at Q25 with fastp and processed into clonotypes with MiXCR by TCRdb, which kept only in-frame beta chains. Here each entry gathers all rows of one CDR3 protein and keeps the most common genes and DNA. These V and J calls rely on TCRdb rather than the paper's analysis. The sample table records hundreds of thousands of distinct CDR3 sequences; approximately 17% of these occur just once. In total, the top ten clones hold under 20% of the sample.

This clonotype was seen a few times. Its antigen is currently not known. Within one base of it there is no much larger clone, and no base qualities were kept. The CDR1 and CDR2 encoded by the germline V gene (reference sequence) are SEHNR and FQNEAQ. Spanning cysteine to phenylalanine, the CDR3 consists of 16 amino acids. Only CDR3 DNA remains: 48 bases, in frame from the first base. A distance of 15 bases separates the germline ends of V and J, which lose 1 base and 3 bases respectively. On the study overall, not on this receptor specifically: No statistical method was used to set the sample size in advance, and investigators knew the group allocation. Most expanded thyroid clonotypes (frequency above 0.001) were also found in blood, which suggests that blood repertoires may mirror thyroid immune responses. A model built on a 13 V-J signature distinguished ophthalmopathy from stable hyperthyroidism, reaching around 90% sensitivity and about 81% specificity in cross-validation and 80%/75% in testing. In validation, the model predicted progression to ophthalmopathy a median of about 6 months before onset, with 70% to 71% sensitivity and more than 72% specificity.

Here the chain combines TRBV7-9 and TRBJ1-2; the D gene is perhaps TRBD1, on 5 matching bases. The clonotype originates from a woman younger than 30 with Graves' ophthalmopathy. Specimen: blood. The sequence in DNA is TGTGCCAGCAGCTTAGGCCCCGGGGCCCCAGACTATGGCTACACCTTC. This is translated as CASSLGPGAPDYGYTF.